This is a list of T cell receptor beta chains from one sample in a study of vaccination and CD4 T cells after COVID-19. TCRdb passed the PCR reads through MiXCR, listing each CDR3 protein once. The table has about 14,000 distinct CDR3 sequences, roughly 37% seen once. Which antigens these TCRs recognize remains unknown. The sequencing sample was made of CD4+ T cells from blood, cultured in vitro. The receptors originated from a human donor who had recovered from COVID-19. Each CDR3 is given with its conserved first and last residue. D genes are given only for firm matches. Rows give clone size only sometimes, using once, few, many, or a class for an expanded clone.

v_gene	abundance	d_gene	j_gene	CDR3aa	CDR3nt
TRBV6-1	once	-	TRBJ2-7	CASTSIVSSYEQYF	TGTGCCAGCACCAGTATAGTGAGCTCCTACGAGCAGTACTTC
TRBV25-1	-	-	TRBJ1-1	CASSELRASNAEAFF	TGTGCCAGCAGTGAATTGAGAGCGTCCAATGCTGAAGCTTTCTTT
TRBV12-3/TRBV12-4	-	-	TRBJ2-2	CASSLWQVNTGELFF	TGTGCCAGCAGTTTATGGCAGGTGAACACCGGGGAGCTGTTTTTT
TRBV7-2	-	-	TRBJ1-6	CAGSYGTVIGSPLHF	TGTGCCGGCAGCTACGGAACCGTTATTGGGTCACCCCTCCACTTT
TRBV7-8	-	-	TRBJ2-7	CASSLGSGPDYEQYF	TGTGCCAGCAGCTTAGGATCCGGGCCCGACTACGAGCAGTACTTC
TRBV7-2	-	-	TRBJ2-1	CASSTLLGRYNEQFF	TGTGCCAGCAGCACCCTCCTGGGGAGGTACAATGAGCAGTTCTTC
TRBV20-1	-	-	TRBJ1-5	CSARDGEGSVSQPQHF	TGCAGTGCTAGAGATGGCGAGGGATCCGTGAGTCAGCCCCAGCATTTT
TRBV27	-	-	TRBJ1-2	CASSGRLNYGYTF	TGTGCCAGCAGTGGGAGACTTAACTATGGCTACACCTTC
TRBV4-1	-	TRBD1	TRBJ2-2	CASSLGQGTGELFF	TGCGCCAGCAGCCTGGGACAGGGCACCGGGGAGCTGTTTTTT
TRBV5-1	-	-	TRBJ2-6	CASSGYAGFSGANVLTF	TGCGCCAGCAGCGGGTACGCAGGGTTTTCTGGGGCCAACGTCCTGACTTTC